The clone carrying this TCR beta chain came up a few times. Its antigen is unknown. It was the approximately 120-subject validation cohort, separate from the roughly 700-subject first cohort, to which the donors belonged. Clones were read by immunoSEQ multiplex PCR, and TCRdb kept only the in-frame ones, dropping some. This table holds approximately 190,000 clones, roughly 84% found once. The sample belongs to a study of cytomegalovirus exposure and HLA in healthy donors. General study points: First-cohort TCR clusters tended to co-occur in the approximately 110 validation repertoires, a later analysis found. The study recorded about 150 TCR beta chains that were cytomegalovirus-associated.

The germline CDR1 and CDR2 sequences are LNHDA and SQIVND (reference sequence). The J segment lost 8 bases and the V segment lost 5 bases, leaving 8 bases of the junction unmatched. The CDR3 is made up of 14 amino acids. Material for sequencing was PBMCs. The chain has TRBV19 and TRBJ1-4, with TRBD1 identical over 7 bases. The TCR originated in a young woman in good health and CMV-seropositive. CDR3 in DNA: TGTGCCAGTAGTCCGGGACAGTTTACCGAAAAACTGTTTTTT. This codes for CASSPGQFTEKLFF.